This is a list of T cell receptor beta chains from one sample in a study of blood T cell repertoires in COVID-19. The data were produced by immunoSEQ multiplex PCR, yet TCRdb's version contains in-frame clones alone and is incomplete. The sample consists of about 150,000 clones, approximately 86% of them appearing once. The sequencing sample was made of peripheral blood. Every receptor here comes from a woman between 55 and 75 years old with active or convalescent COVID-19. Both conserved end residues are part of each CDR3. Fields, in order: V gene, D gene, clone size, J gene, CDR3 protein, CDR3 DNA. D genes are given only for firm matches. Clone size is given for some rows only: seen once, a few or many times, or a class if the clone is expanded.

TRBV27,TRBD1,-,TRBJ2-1,CASSLEGQGRNEQFF,TGTGCCAGCAGTTTAGAGGGACAGGGTCGCAATGAGCAGTTCTTC
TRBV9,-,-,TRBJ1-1,CASSHRTDTEAFF,TGTGCCAGCAGCCATAGGACAGATACTGAAGCTTTCTTT
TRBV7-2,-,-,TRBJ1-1,CASSLGGDMNTEAFF,TGTGCCAGCAGCTTAGGGGGAGATATGAACACTGAAGCTTTCTTT
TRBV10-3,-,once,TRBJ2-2,CAISESLGELFF,TGTGCCATCAGTGAGTCCTTGGGGGAGCTGTTTTTT
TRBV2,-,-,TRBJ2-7,CASSEVAYEQYF,TGTGCCAGCAGTGAAGTCGCCTACGAGCAGTACTTC
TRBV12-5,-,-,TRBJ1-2,CASGLVPGYWGYTF,TGTGCTAGTGGTTTGGTCCCCGGGTATTGGGGCTACACCTTC
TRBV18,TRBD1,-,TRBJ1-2,CASSEDRGAHGYTF,TGTGCCAGCTCAGAAGACAGGGGGGCGCATGGCTACACCTTC
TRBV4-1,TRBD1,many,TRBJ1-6,CASSQEVTGDSPLHF,TGCGCCAGCAGCCAAGAGGTTACAGGGGATTCACCCCTCCACTTT
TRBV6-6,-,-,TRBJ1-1,CASSERENTEAFF,TGTGCCAGCTCGGAGAGGGAGAACACTGAAGCTTTCTTT
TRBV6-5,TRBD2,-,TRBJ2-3,CASRGLAGTDTQYF,TGTGCCAGCCGCGGACTAGCGGGCACAGATACGCAGTATTTT
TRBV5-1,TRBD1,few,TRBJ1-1,CASSFGGQGITEAFF,TGCGCCAGCAGCTTCGGCGGACAGGGGATCACTGAAGCTTTCTTT
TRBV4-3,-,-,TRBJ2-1,CASSHPPGHILSLYEQFF,TGCGCCAGCAGCCATCCACCGGGACATATCCTCTCTCTCTATGAGCAGTTCTTC
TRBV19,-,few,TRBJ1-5,CASSPAVNQPQHF,TGTGCCAGTAGTCCGGCGGTCAATCAGCCCCAGCATTTT
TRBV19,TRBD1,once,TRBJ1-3,CASSAGTEGAGNTIYF,TGTGCCAGTAGTGCCGGGACAGAGGGGGCTGGAAACACCATATATTTT
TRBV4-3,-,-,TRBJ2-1,CASSQDRTVYNEQFF,TGCGCCAGCAGCCAAGACAGGACAGTCTACAATGAGCAGTTCTTC
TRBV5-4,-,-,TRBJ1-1,CASSLDSNTEAFF,TGTGCCAGCAGCTTGGACTCAAATACTGAAGCTTTCTTT
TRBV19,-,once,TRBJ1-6,CASKAGGTVRSPLHF,TGTGCCAGTAAGGCTGGGGGCACCGTTCGTTCACCCCTCCACTTT
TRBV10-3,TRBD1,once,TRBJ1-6,CAIRRGTGGSYNSPLHF,TGTGCCATCAGGAGGGGGACAGGGGGGTCCTATAATTCACCCCTCCACTTT
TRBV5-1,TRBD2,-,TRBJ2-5,CASSLGLAGYQETQYF,TGCGCCAGCAGCTTGGGGCTAGCGGGTTACCAAGAGACCCAGTACTTC
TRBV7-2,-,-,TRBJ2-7,CASSLDGVNFHEQYF,TGTGCCAGCAGCTTAGACGGGGTTAATTTCCACGAGCAGTACTTC
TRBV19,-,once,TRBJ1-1,CASTVRGINTEAFF,TGTGCCAGTACGGTTCGGGGGATAAACACTGAAGCTTTCTTT
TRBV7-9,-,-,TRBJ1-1,CASSFSRGGGTEAFF,TGTGCCAGCAGCTTCAGTCGGGGGGGAGGCACTGAAGCTTTCTTT
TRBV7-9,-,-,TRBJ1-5,CASAPGDGSNQPQHF,TGTGCCAGCGCCCCTGGAGACGGTAGCAATCAGCCCCAGCATTTT
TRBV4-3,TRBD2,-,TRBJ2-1,CASSQVGLAGAEQFF,TGCGCCAGCAGCCAAGTAGGGCTAGCGGGTGCTGAGCAGTTCTTC
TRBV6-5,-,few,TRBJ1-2,CASSYGRFYGYTF,TGTGCCAGCAGTTACGGCCGCTTCTATGGCTACACCTTC
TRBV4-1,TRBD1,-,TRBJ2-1,CASSQGQGAFNEQFF,TGCGCCAGCAGCCAAGGACAGGGGGCTTTTAATGAGCAGTTCTTC
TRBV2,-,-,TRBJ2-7,CASKGDTTYEQYF,TGTGCCAGCAAGGGGGACACCACCTACGAGCAGTACTTC
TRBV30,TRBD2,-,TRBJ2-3,CACHGLAGYTDTQYF,TGTGCCTGTCACGGACTAGCGGGGTACACAGATACGCAGTATTTT
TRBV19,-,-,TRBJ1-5,CASAGDGYQPQHF,TGTGCCAGTGCAGGGGATGGCTATCAGCCCCAGCATTTT
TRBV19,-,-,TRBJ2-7,CASSPGTSGTYEQYF,TGTGCCAGTAGTCCGGGGACATCCGGTACCTACGAGCAGTACTTC
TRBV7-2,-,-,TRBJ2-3,CASSHGTHAQYF,TGTGCCAGCAGCCACGGGACTCATGCGCAGTATTTT
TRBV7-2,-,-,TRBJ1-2,CASSLATAYGYTF,TGTGCCAGCAGCTTAGCCACAGCATATGGCTACACCTTC
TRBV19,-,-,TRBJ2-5,CASSSRNTQETQYF,TGTGCCAGTAGTAGCAGGAATACCCAAGAGACCCAGTACTTC
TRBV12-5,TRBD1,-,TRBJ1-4,CASGTGQGTVFGEKLFF,TGTGCTAGTGGAACCGGACAGGGGACGGTTTTCGGTGAAAAACTGTTTTTT
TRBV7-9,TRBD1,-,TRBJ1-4,CASSVGQGNEKLFF,TGTGCCAGCAGTGTGGGACAGGGTAATGAAAAACTGTTTTTT
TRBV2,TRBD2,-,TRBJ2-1,CASSEIAGGTGEQFF,TGTGCCAGCAGTGAAATAGCGGGGGGGACGGGTGAGCAGTTCTTC
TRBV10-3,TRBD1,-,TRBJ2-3,CAGSTGAPDTQYF,TGTGCCGGGTCGACAGGGGCCCCAGATACGCAGTATTTT
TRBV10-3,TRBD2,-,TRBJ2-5,CASQTSGGEETQYF,TGTGCCAGCCAGACTAGCGGGGGGGAAGAGACCCAGTACTTC
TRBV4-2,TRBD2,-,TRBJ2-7,CASSRGTSGVDEQYF,TGTGCCAGCAGCCGCGGGACTAGCGGTGTGGACGAGCAGTACTTC
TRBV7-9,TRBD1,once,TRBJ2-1,CASSRQGAKANEQFF,TGTGCCAGCAGCAGACAGGGGGCAAAGGCGAATGAGCAGTTCTTC
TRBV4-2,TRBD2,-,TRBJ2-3,CASSQDPAGMGGTRTDTQYF,TGTGCCAGCAGCCAAGACCCGGCAGGGATGGGGGGGACCCGCACAGATACGCAGTATTTT
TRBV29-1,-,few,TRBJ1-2,CSVEDPHAGGYTF,TGCAGCGTTGAAGACCCCCACGCGGGGGGCTACACCTTC
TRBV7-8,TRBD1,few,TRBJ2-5,CASSLAWDRGGETQYF,TGTGCCAGCAGCTTAGCGTGGGACAGGGGTGGGGAGACCCAGTACTTC
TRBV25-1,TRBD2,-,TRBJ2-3,CASSDPRGARLDTQYF,TGTGCCAGCAGTGACCCGCGGGGGGCCCGGTTAGATACGCAGTATTTT
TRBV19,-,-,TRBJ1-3,CASSPRLISGNTIYF,TGTGCCAGTAGTCCCAGACTGATCTCTGGAAACACCATATATTTT
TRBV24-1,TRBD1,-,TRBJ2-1,CATSDDRGLNEQFF,TGTGCCACCAGTGATGACAGGGGGCTGAATGAGCAGTTCTTC
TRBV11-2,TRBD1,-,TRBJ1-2,CASSLSTDRGGYTF,TGTGCCAGCAGCTTATCGACGGACAGGGGAGGCTACACCTTC
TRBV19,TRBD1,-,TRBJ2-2,CASSNSGQGGTGELFF,TGTGCCAGTAGTAACTCGGGACAGGGGGGGACCGGGGAGCTGTTTTTT
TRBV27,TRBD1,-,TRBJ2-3,CASRPRTGASTDTQYF,TGTGCCAGCAGGCCTCGGACAGGGGCCAGCACAGATACGCAGTATTTT
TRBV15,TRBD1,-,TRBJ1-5,CATSKDRDYSNQPQHF,TGTGCCACCAGCAAGGACAGGGACTATAGCAATCAGCCCCAGCATTTT
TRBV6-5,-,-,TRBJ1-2,CASSSGRGNYGYTF,TGTGCCAGCTCCTCGGGGAGGGGGAACTATGGCTACACCTTC
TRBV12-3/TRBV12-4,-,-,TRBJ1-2,CASSHGLIYGYTF,TGTGCCAGCAGCCACGGTCTTATTTATGGCTACACCTTC
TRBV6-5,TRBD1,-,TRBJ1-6,CASSYGPGGGSPLHF,TGTGCCAGCAGTTACGGACCAGGGGGCGGATCACCCCTCCACTTT
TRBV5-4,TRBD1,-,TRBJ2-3,CALKGAMQDTQYF,TGTGCCCTGAAGGGGGCGATGCAAGATACGCAGTATTTT
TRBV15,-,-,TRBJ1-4,CATSRGGSLNEKLFF,TGTGCCACCAGCAGAGGAGGCAGCCTTAATGAAAAACTGTTTTTT
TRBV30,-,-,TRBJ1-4,CAWSPGGDDQKLFF,TGTGCCTGGAGCCCCGGGGGGGATGATCAAAAACTGTTTTTT